This TCR beta chain was retrieved from a study of T cells after yellow fever vaccination. Findings and limits, study-wide: A limited proportion of clonotypes was detected within both the CD4 and CD8 compartments.

TCRdb ran MiXCR on the 5' RACE reads and lists one entry per CDR3 protein. Counted here are about 320,000 distinct CDR3 sequences, 3.5% to 4.5% occurring once; the ten biggest clones make up approximately 20%. This clonotype has more than one count but fewer than ten. What it binds is unknown. There are 16 residues in the CDR3. The V end was cut by 0 bases, the J end by 0 bases, with 8 bases between. Material: PBMCs, obtained 15 days after the yellow fever booster vaccination. The chain is built from TRBV12-3 or TRBV12-4 and TRBJ2-2, with a possible D match to TRBD1 (6 bases). This clonotype was sampled from a man younger than 35 who received the YFV17D yellow fever vaccine. CDR3 DNA: TGTGCCAGCAGTTTAGCGGGGGCCTCGAACACCGGGGAGCTGTTTTTT. Translation gives CASSLAGASNTGELFF.